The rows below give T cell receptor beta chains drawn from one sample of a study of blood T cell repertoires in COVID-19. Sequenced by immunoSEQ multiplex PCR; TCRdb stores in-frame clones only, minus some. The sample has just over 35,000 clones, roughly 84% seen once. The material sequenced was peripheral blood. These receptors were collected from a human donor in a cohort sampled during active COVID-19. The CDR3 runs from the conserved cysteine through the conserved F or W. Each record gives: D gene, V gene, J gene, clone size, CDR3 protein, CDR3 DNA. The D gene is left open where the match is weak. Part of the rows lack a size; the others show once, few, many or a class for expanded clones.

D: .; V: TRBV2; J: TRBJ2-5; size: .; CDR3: CASSPENSGKETQYF; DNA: TGTGCCAGCAGTCCCGAAAACTCAGGGAAGGAGACCCAGTACTTC
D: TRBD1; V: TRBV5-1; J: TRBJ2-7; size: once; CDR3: CASSARDRAYEQYF; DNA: TGCGCCAGCAGCGCCAGGGACAGGGCCTACGAGCAGTACTTC
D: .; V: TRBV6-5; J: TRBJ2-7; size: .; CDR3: CASSLSTGYEQYF; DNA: TGTGCCAGCAGTTTAAGCACTGGCTACGAGCAGTACTTC
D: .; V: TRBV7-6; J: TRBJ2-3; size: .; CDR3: CASSLETASRADTQYF; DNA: TGTGCCAGCAGCTTAGAGACAGCGTCTAGGGCAGATACGCAGTATTTT
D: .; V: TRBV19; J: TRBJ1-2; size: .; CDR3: CASRHGGFPANYGYTF; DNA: TGTGCCAGTCGTCATGGTGGCTTCCCCGCTAACTATGGCTACACCTTC
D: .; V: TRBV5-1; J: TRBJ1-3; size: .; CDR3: CASSFTGPSGNTIYF; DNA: TGCGCCAGCAGCTTTACAGGGCCCTCTGGAAACACCATATATTTT
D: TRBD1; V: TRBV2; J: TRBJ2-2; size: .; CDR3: CASRQGAVGELFF; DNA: TGTGCCAGCAGGCAGGGGGCGGTGGGGGAGCTGTTTTTT
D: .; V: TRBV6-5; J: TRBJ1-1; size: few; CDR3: CASSGVLGAFF; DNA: TGTGCCAGCTCAGGGGTACTGGGCGCTTTCTTT
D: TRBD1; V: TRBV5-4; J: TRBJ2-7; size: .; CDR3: CASSFQVGTGDHEQYF; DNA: TGTGCCAGCAGCTTCCAGGTCGGGACAGGGGACCACGAGCAGTACTTC
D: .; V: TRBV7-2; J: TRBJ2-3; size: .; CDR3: CASSAYSSTDTQYF; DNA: TGTGCCAGCAGCGCATACAGTAGCACAGATACGCAGTATTTT
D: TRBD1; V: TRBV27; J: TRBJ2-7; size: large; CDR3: CASSLSSGGDEQYF; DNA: TGTGCCAGCAGTTTATCTTCAGGGGGCGACGAGCAGTACTTC
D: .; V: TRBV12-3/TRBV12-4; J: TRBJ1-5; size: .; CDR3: CASSLQGGQPQHF; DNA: TGTGCCAGCAGTTTGCAGGGCGGCCAGCCCCAGCATTTT
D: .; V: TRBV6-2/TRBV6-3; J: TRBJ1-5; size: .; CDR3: CASSPRGSHNQPQHF; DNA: TGTGCCAGCAGCCCCCGGGGTTCTCACAATCAGCCCCAGCATTTT
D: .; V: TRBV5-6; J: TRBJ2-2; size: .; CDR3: CASSFRRGLVTGELFF; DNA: TGTGCCAGCAGCTTTCGAAGGGGCCTCGTGACCGGGGAGCTGTTTTTT
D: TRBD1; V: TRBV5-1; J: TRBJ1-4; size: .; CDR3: CASSIDRPVRGRDNEKLFF; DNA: TGCGCCAGCAGCATCGACAGACCAGTAAGGGGGCGGGATAATGAAAAACTGTTTTTT
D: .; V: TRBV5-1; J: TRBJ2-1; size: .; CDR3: CASSLMDSNNEQFF; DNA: TGCGCCAGCAGCCTTATGGACTCGAACAATGAGCAGTTCTTC
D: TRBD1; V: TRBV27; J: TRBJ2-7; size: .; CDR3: CASRAGTDSYEQYF; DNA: TGTGCCAGCCGCGCTGGGACAGACTCCTACGAGCAGTACTTC
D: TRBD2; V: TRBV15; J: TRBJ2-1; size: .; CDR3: CATSRDSAGNSYNEQFF; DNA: TGTGCCACCAGCAGAGATTCAGCGGGGAACTCCTACAATGAGCAGTTCTTC
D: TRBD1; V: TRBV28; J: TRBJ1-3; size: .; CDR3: CASRGTGENTIYF; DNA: TGTGCCAGCAGGGGCACAGGGGAAAACACCATATATTTT
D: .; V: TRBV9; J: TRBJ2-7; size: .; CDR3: CASSSRDTLYEQYF; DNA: TGTGCCAGCAGCAGCCGGGACACCCTCTACGAGCAGTACTTC
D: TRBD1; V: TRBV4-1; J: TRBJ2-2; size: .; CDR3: CASSQETRTGGRPTGELFF; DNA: TGCGCCAGCAGCCAAGAGACGCGTACAGGGGGAAGACCTACCGGGGAGCTGTTTTTT
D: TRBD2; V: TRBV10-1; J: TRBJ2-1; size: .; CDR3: CASSESTSGGRRSSYNEQFF; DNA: TGCGCCAGCAGTGAGTCGACTAGCGGGGGACGTAGGAGCTCCTACAATGAGCAGTTCTTC
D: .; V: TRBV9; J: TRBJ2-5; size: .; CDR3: CASSVDPGETQYF; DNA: TGTGCCAGCAGCGTAGATCCTGGCGAGACCCAGTACTTC
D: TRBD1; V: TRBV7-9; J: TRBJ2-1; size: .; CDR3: CASSRPGTEYNEQFF; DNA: TGTGCCAGCAGCCGACCCGGGACAGAATACAATGAGCAGTTCTTC
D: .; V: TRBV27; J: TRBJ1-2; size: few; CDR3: CASSLRQLTYGYTF; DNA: TGTGCCAGCAGTCTAAGACAGTTAACCTATGGCTACACCTTC
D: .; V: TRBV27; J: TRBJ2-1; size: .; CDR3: CASSFEWTSYNEQFF; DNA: TGTGCCAGCAGTTTTGAGTGGACTTCCTACAATGAGCAGTTCTTC
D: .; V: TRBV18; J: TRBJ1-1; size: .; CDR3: CASSPRTAEAFF; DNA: TGTGCCAGCTCACCTCGAACGGCTGAAGCTTTCTTT
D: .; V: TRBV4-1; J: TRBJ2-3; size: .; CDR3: CASSQAGSGGADTQYF; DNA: TGCGCCAGCAGCCAAGCAGGTAGCGGAGGGGCAGATACGCAGTATTTT
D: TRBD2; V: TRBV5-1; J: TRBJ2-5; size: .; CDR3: CASSLSGTSGGRETQYF; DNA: TGCGCCAGCAGCTTATCAGGGACTAGCGGGGGCCGAGAGACCCAGTACTTC
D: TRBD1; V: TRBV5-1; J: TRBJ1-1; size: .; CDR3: CASSFSGGDYTEAFF; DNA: TGCGCCAGCAGCTTCTCAGGGGGCGACTACACTGAAGCTTTCTTT
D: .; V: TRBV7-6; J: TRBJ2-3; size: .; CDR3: CASSPAQGYTQYF; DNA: TGTGCCAGCAGCCCGGCCCAGGGTTATACGCAGTATTTT
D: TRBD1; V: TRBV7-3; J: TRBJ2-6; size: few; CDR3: CASSLTGQGRVLTF; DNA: TGTGCCAGCAGCTTGACGGGACAGGGAAGAGTCCTGACTTTC
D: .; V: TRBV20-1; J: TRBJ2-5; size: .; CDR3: CSALYQETQYF; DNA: TGCAGTGCTCTGTACCAAGAGACCCAGTACTTC
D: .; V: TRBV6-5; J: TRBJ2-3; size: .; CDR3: CASRINELTDTQYF; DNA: TGTGCCAGCAGGATAAACGAGCTCACAGATACGCAGTATTTT
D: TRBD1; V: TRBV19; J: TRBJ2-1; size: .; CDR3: CASSPRTGYNEQFF; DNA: TGTGCCAGTAGTCCTAGGACAGGGTACAATGAGCAGTTCTTC
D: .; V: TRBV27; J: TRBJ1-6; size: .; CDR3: CASSPSRAHNSPLHF; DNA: TGTGCCAGCAGTCCCTCGAGGGCGCATAATTCACCCCTCCACTTT
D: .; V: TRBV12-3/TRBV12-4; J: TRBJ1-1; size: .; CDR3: CASRSLTNTEAFF; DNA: TGTGCCAGCAGGAGCCTAACGAACACTGAAGCTTTCTTT
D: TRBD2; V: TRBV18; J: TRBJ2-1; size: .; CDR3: CASSPASGDNEQFF; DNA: TGTGCCAGCTCACCAGCTAGCGGGGACAATGAGCAGTTCTTC
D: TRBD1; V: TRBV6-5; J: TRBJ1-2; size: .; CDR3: CASSSRQGNIYGYTF; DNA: TGTGCCAGCAGCTCACGACAGGGGAATATCTATGGCTACACCTTC
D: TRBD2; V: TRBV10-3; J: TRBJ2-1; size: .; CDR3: CAISISGGGNEQFF; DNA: TGTGCCATCAGTATTAGCGGGGGGGGTAATGAGCAGTTCTTC
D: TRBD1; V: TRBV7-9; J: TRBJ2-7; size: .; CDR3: CASSATRDSPYEQYF; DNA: TGTGCCAGCAGCGCCACACGGGACAGCCCCTACGAGCAGTACTTC
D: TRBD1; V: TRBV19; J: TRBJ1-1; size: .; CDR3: CASRRDSAEAFF; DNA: TGTGCCAGTAGAAGGGACAGCGCTGAAGCTTTCTTT
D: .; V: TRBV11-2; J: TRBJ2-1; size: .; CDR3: CASSLDQTGYNEQFF; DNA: TGTGCCAGCAGCTTAGATCAGACGGGCTACAATGAGCAGTTCTTC
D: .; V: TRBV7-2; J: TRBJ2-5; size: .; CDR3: CASSLELQETQYF; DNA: TGTGCCAGCAGCTTAGAACTACAAGAGACCCAGTACTTC
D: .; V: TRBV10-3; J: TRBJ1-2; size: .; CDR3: CAISEPSDRDGYTF; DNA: TGTGCCATCAGTGAGCCGTCGGACAGAGATGGCTACACCTTC
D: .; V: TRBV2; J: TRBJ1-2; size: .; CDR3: CASNDWGNGYTF; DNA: TGTGCCAGCAACGATTGGGGCAATGGCTACACCTTC
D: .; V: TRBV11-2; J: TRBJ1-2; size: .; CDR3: CASSQVGVYGYTF; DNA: TGTGCCAGCAGCCAGGTGGGCGTCTATGGCTACACCTTC
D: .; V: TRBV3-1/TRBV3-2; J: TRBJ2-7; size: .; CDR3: CASSQGASASYEQYF; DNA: TGTGCCAGCAGCCAAGGGGCTAGCGCTTCCTACGAGCAGTACTTC
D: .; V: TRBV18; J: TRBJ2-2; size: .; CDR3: CASSPLPAQGTGELFF; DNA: TGTGCCAGCTCACCCCTACCGGCACAGGGAACCGGGGAGCTGTTTTTT
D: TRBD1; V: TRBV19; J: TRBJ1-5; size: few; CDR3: CASSLGQGAKQPQHF; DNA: TGTGCCAGTAGTCTGGGACAGGGGGCGAAACAGCCCCAGCATTTT
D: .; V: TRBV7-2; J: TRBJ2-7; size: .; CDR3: CASSYDRSSYEQYF; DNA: TGTGCCAGCAGCTACGACAGAAGCTCCTACGAGCAGTACTTC
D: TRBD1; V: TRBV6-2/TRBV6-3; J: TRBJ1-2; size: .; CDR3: CASSGQGNYGYTF; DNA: TGTGCCAGCAGCGGACAGGGTAACTATGGCTACACCTTC
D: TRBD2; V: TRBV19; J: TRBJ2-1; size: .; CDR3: CASTIAGAYNEQFF; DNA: TGTGCCAGTACAATAGCGGGGGCTTACAATGAGCAGTTCTTC